The T cell receptor beta chain described here comes from a study of T cell responses to AZD1222 COVID-19 vaccine. Whole-study results and caveats: Donors, mostly white British, included more females; clonal diversity was possibly underestimated. A rise in Spike-specific TCR breadth and depth followed two AZD1222 doses. Across spike, vaccine-associated CD4 TCRs were found, dominant at 160-218 and 743-854.

Produced via immunoSEQ multiplex PCR; TCRdb's table is partial and in-frame only. The profile covers around 180,000 clones, with about nine tenths appearing a single time and approximately 2.8% taken by the ten largest. Note on this clone: The antigen is not known.

V was shortened by 0 bases and J by 7 bases, with 9 bases between the two germline ends. Germline V gives CDR1 SGDLS, CDR2 YYNGEE. This CDR3 has 13 residues. The receptor's source is an adult in good health. This chain joins TRBV9 and TRBJ2-3, with TRBD2 as a possible D gene (6 bases). This specimen was peripheral blood, taken on day 0 of AZD1222 vaccination. This CDR3 reads CASSVAAGNTQYF. The CDR3 coding sequence is TGTGCCAGCAGCGTAGCTGCGGGGAATACGCAGTATTTT.